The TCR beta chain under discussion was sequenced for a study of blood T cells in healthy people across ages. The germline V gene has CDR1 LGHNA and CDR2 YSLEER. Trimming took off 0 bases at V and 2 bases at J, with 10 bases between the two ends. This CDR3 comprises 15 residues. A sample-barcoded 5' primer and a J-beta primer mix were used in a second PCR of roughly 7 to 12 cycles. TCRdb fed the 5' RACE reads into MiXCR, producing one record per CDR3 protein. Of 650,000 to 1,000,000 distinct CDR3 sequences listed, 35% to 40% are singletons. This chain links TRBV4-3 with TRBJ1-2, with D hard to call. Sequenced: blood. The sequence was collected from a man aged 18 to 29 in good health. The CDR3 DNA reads TGCGCCAGCAGCCAAGATCCGAAGGCCAACTATGGCTACACCTTC. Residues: CASSQDPKANYGYTF.